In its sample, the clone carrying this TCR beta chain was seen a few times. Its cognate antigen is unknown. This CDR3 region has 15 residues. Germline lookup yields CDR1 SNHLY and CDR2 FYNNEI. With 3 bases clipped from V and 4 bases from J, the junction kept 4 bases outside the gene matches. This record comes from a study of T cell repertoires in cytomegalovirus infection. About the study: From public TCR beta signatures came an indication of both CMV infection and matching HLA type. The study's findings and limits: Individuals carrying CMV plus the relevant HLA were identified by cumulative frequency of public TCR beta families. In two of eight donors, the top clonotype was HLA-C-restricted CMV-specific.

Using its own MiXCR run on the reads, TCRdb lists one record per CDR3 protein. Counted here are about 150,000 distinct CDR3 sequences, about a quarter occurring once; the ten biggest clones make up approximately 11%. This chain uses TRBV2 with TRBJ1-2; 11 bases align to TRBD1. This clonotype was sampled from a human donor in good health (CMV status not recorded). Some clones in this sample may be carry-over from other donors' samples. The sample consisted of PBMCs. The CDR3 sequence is CASSEDRGRSYGYTF. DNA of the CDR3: TGTGCCAGCAGTGAGGACAGGGGGCGCAGCTATGGCTACACCTTC.